This T cell receptor (beta chain) came from a study of blood T cell repertoires in COVID-19. Some clones are missing from TCRdb's copy, which holds only in-frame ones; the method was immunoSEQ multiplex PCR. Of 120,000 to 150,000 clones in the sample, 85% were seen once. Looked up from germline, CDR1 is SGHTA and CDR2 is FQGNSA. V dropped 8 bases and J dropped 8; count of bases not matched to a gene: 9. CDR3 length equals 13 residues. The receptor's source is a human donor with acute or convalescent COVID-19. The donor label of this sample is uncertain. This rearrangement joins TRBV7-2 to TRBJ2-4; TRBD2 matches at 7 bases. The specimen sequenced was peripheral blood. The CDR3 DNA follows: TGTGCCAGCGCCCCCCGGGGAGGGGACATTCAGTACTTC. This codes for CASAPRGGDIQYF.